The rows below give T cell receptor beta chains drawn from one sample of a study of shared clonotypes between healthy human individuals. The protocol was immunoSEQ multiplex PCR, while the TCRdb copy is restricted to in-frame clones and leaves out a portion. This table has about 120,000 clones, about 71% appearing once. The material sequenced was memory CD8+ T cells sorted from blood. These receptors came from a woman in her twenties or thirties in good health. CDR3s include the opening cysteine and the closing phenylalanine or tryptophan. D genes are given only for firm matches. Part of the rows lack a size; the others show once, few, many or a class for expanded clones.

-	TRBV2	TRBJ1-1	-	TGTGCCAGCAGGGGGTTCGGGACCTCGAACACTGAAGCTTTCTTT	CASRGFGTSNTEAFF
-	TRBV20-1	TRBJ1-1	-	TGCAGTGCTGAGTCTGACTGGGAAGCTTTCTTT	CSAESDWEAFF
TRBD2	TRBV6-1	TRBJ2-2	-	TGTGCCAGCAGTGAAGTGGAGCGGGAGGGGAACGGGGAGCTGTTTTTT	CASSEVEREGNGELFF
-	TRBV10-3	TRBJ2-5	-	TGTGCCAGCGGAACGGGAGAGCAAGAGACCCAGTACTTC	CASGTGEQETQYF
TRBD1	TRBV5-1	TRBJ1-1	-	TGCGCCAGCAGCTTGATCGACAGGGACACTGAAGCTTTCTTT	CASSLIDRDTEAFF
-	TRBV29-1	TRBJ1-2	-	TGCAGCGTTTCAGGGGCGGGTGGCTACACCTTC	CSVSGAGGYTF
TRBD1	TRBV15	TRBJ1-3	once	TGTGCCAACGAGGGACAGACCTACTCTGGAAACACCATATATTTT	CANEGQTYSGNTIYF
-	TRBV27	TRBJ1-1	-	TGTGCCAGCAGTAGAGGGACGGCGAACACTGAAGCTTTCTTT	CASSRGTANTEAFF
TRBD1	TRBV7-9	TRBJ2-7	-	TGTGCCAGCAGCCTAGAGCCGGGACAGGGACTATACGAGCAGTACTTC	CASSLEPGQGLYEQYF
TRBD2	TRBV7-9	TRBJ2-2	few	TGTGCCAGCAGTCCCGGGACTAGCGGGACCACTACCGGGGAGCTGTTTTTT	CASSPGTSGTTTGELFF
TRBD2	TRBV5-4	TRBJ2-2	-	TGTGCCAGCAGCTTCTCAGCGGGAGGTGGGATAGACGGGGAGCTGTTTTTT	CASSFSAGGGIDGELFF
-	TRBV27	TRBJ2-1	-	TGTGCCAGCAGTTCGAGACCCGGTAGGAGGGCCAATGAGCAGTTCTTC	CASSSRPGRRANEQFF
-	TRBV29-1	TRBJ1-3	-	TGCAGCGTTGAAACAAACTCTGGAAACACCATATATTTT	CSVETNSGNTIYF
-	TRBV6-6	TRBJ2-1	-	TGTGCCAGCAGTGTCCGCGGGGAGGCGGGGGAGCAGTTCTTC	CASSVRGEAGEQFF
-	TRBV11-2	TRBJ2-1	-	TGTGCCAGCAGCTCTGTCAGCGAGCCCTACAATGAGCAGTTCTTC	CASSSVSEPYNEQFF
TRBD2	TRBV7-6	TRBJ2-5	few	TGTGCCAGCACCCCCGGACTAGCCCACGTAGAGACCCAGTACTTC	CASTPGLAHVETQYF
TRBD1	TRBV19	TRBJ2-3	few	TGTGCCAGTAGTAGCCGACAGGGTATAGATACGCAGTATTTT	CASSSRQGIDTQYF
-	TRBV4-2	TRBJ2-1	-	TGTGCCAGCAGCCAAATCTCGGGGACCTACAATGAGCAGTTCTTC	CASSQISGTYNEQFF
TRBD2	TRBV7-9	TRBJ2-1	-	TGTGCCAGCAGCTTATTGCGGATGAGCGGGAGGGCCTACAATGAGCAGTTCTTC	CASSLLRMSGRAYNEQFF
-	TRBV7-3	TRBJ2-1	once	TGTGCCAGCAGCTTAAACCCGATTAGCGAGGGCAATGAGCAGTTCTTC	CASSLNPISEGNEQFF
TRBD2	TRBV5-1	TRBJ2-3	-	TGCGCCAGCAGCTTGCGGCTAGCGGGACGGGGCACAGATACGCAGTATTTT	CASSLRLAGRGTDTQYF
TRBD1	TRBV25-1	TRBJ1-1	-	TGTGCCAGCAGCAGGACAGGGGTGAACACTGAAGCTTTCTTT	CASSRTGVNTEAFF
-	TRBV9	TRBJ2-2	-	TGTGCCAGCAGCGTAGATCCCGACACCGGGGAGCTGTTTTTT	CASSVDPDTGELFF
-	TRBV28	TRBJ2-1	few	TGTGCCAGCTCGACACAGGGACGGAGCTCCTACAATGAGCAGTTCTTC	CASSTQGRSSYNEQFF
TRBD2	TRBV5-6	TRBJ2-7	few	TGTGCCAGCAGCCTAGCGGAGACTAGCGGGAGGGTATTCTCCTACGAGCAGTACTTC	CASSLAETSGRVFSYEQYF
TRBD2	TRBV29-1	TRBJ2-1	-	TGCAGCGCCATAGCGGGAGGTCCCACTACTCTCGGGAATGAGCAGTTCTTC	CSAIAGGPTTLGNEQFF
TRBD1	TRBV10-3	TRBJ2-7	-	TGTGCCACCGGGACAGGCTACGAGCAGTACTTC	CATGTGYEQYF
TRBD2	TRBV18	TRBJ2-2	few	TGTGCCAGCTCGCGGACTAGCGGTGAGAACACCGGGGAGCTGTTTTTT	CASSRTSGENTGELFF
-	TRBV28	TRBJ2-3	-	TGTGCCAGCAGTTTACTGTTTTCAGATACGCAGTATTTT	CASSLLFSDTQYF
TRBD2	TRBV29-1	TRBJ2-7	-	TGCAGCGTGCCGGGGAGGGCCTGGCGCGAGCAGTACTTC	CSVPGRAWREQYF
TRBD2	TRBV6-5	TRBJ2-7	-	TGTGCCAGCAGTTACAGCGGGAGGAAGGGCGAGCAGTACTTC	CASSYSGRKGEQYF
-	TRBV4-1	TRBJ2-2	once	TGCGCCAGCAGCCAAGATCGGTACGGGAGAGACACCGGGGAGCTGTTTTTT	CASSQDRYGRDTGELFF
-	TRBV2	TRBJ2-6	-	TGTGCCAGCAGTGATTTCCGGCGAAGTTCTGGGGCCAACGTCCTGACTTTC	CASSDFRRSSGANVLTF
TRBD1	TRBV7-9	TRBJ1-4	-	TGTGCCAGCAGCTCCTCGAGGGCGCGGGCAGGGGGCCGTAATGAAAAACTGTTTTTT	CASSSSRARAGGRNEKLFF
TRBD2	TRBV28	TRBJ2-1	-	TGTGCCAGCACCCTACCTACGAGCGGGAGTTTAAATGAGCAGTTCTTC	CASTLPTSGSLNEQFF
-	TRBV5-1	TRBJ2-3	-	TGCGCCAGCAGCTTGGGGGGAGATACGCAGTATTTT	CASSLGGDTQYF
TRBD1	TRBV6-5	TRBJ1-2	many	TGTGCCAGCACCTCACAGGGGGGAGGCTATGGCTACACCTTC	CASTSQGGGYGYTF
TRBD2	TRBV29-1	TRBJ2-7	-	TGCAGCGTTGAAGATGGGGGACTAGCGGGCTACGAGCAGTACTTC	CSVEDGGLAGYEQYF
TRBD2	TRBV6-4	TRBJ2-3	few	TGTGCCAGCAGTGAAACGACTAGCGACACAGATACGCAGTATTTT	CASSETTSDTDTQYF
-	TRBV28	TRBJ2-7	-	TGTGCCAGCAGGGGATACGAGCAGTACTTC	CASRGYEQYF
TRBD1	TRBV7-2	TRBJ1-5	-	TGTGCCAGCAGCTTCCTAGGGGGCGGCCAGCCCCAGCATTTT	CASSFLGGGQPQHF
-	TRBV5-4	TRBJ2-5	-	TGTGCCAGCAGCTTGGAAAGCCAAGAGACCCAGTACTTC	CASSLESQETQYF
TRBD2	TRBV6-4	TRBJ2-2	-	TGTGCCAGCAGTGCAGGGACTAGCACCGGGGAGCTGTTTTTT	CASSAGTSTGELFF
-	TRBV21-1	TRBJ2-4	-	TGTGCCAGACCCGATTCAGCTTACTTCGGGACCGATAGACGAAACATTCAGTACTTC	CARPDSAYFGTDRRNIQYF
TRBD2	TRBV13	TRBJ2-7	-	TGTGCCAGCAGCCAGGGACTAGCGGGGCGCAGCTCCTACGAGCAGTACTTC	CASSQGLAGRSSYEQYF
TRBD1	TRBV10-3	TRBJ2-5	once	TGTGCCATCAGTGAGTCGACAGGGGCGTCTATCCGGACCCAGTACTTC	CAISESTGASIRTQYF
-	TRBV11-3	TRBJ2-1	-	TGTGCCAGCAGCTTAGAGGGCGGGGACTCCTACAATGAGCAGTTCTTC	CASSLEGGDSYNEQFF
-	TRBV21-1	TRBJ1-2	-	TGTGCCAGCAGCAAAGATCCAGGGGAAGTCGGCTACACCTTC	CASSKDPGEVGYTF
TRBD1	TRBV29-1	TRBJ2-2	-	TGCAGCGTTGAAGAAGGAAGGGGGCACACCGGGGAGCTGTTTTTT	CSVEEGRGHTGELFF